This T cell receptor (beta chain) is drawn from a study of CD8 T cells in ankylosing spondylitis. Study observations and caveats: Blood of patients with ankylosing spondylitis appeared to be characterized by a TCR beta motif of 8 or 9 highly homologous variants.

Trimming at V came to 6 bases and at J to 2 bases, leaving 9 bases not matched to a gene. The CDR3 runs to 16 residues. This clonotype was seen at least ten times. Its antigen is unknown. MiXCR was run by TCRdb on the 5' RACE reads, yielding one entry per CDR3 protein. The table has 100,000 to 150,000 distinct CDR3 sequences, approximately 17% seen once. This TCR was sampled from a male donor with ankylosing spondylitis. This chain uses TRBV12-3 or TRBV12-4 with TRBJ2-1; 8 nucleotides match TRBD1. Sequencing was carried out using blood, either unsorted or a sorted T cell fraction (not recorded which). CDR3 protein: CASRVSDRETYNEQFF. CDR3 sequence (DNA): TGTGCCAGCAGGGTCTCGGACAGGGAAACCTACAATGAGCAGTTCTTC.